The 2 T cell receptor beta chains below were found in one sample sequenced in a study of T cell repertoires in cytomegalovirus infection. TCRdb analysed the reads with MiXCR anew, one entry per CDR3 protein. The sample records around 630,000 distinct CDR3 sequences, 20% to 30% being singletons. Input material: CD8+ T cells from PBMCs. Receptors were obtained from a human donor in good health (CMV status not recorded). Some clones in this sample may be carry-over from other donors' samples.

This sequence joins TRBV27 and TRBJ2-2, with 13 bases that match TRBD2. The CDR3 has 18 amino acids. Trimming cost V 4 bases and J 1 base; bases outside gene matches: 6. From germline, CDR1 is MNHEY and CDR2 SMNVEV (reference sequence). The CDR3 protein is CASSSLWTSGGNTGELFF. CDR3 bases: TGTGCCAGCAGTTCCTTGTGGACTAGCGGGGGGAACACCGGGGAGCTGTTTTTT.

This clonotype was seen only a few times. J is TRBJ2-7 and V is TRBV10-3; D could derive from TRBD1 or TRBD2 (5 bases each). Germline CDR1 and CDR2: ENHRY and SYGVKD. The length of the CDR3 is 16 residues. The germline V and J ends were trimmed by 6 bases and 6 bases, with 24 bases remaining between them. Written as DNA, the CDR3 is TGTGCCATCAGCCCCACCCCCGGGACGGGTTCTAGCGAGCAGTACTTC. This translates into CAISPTPGTGSSEQYF.